Below, 5 T cell receptor beta chains from the same sample are listed, as sequenced in a study of CD8+CD57+ T cells in acquired aplastic anemia. The template for TCR beta VDJ and CDR3 sequence profiling was genomic DNA. TCRdb used MiXCR to reprocess the reads, holding one entry per CDR3 protein. Of 150,000 to 200,000 distinct CDR3 sequences in the sample, about 60% were seen once. Sequenced input: sorted CD4+, CD8+, or CD8+CD57+ T cells (not recorded which) from PBMCs. The receptor source for this set is a human donor in good health.

Many counts were recorded for this clonotype. This chain joins TRBV5-1 and TRBJ1-1; possible D gene TRBD1, 5 bases. The CDR3 is 14 residues long. Trimming took 0 bases from V and 11 from J, leaving 17 bases between them. Germline V gene sequence: CDR1 SGHRS, CDR2 YFSETQ. CDR3 region: CASSLDEGTTGAFF. In DNA, the CDR3 is TGCGCCAGCAGCTTGGATGAGGGGACTACCGGCGCTTTCTTT.

The sample holds a few counts of this clonotype. The rearrangement joins TRBV6-1 to TRBJ2-3, with D hard to call. CDR3 length: 11 amino acids. Per the germline V gene, CDR1 is MNHNS and CDR2 is SASEGT. Trimming shortened V by 5 bases and J by 2 bases, and 2 bases separated the two germline ends. CDR3 region: CASSSTDTQYF. The CDR3 region has the DNA TGTGCCAGCAGTTCCACAGATACGCAGTATTTT.

This chain uses TRBV19 with TRBJ1-3; D not resolved. Trimming removed 6 bases from V and 8 bases from J, with 11 bases in between. The CDR3 loop spans 12 amino acids. The germline CDR1 and CDR2 sequences are LNHDA and SQIVND (reference sequence). CDR3 bases: TGTGCCAGTAGCCATACAGTTGACACCATATATTTT. This gives the protein CASSHTVDTIYF.

V usage is TRBV25-1 and J usage is TRBJ1-6, with a possible D match to TRBD1 (6 bases). This CDR3 comprises 14 residues. Germline lookup yields CDR1 MGHDK and CDR2 SYGVNS. The germline V and J ends were trimmed by 3 bases and 8 bases, with 11 bases remaining between them. In DNA, the CDR3 is TGTGCCAGCAGTGACCAGGGGTTTTATTCACCCCTCCACTTT. As protein: CASSDQGFYSPLHF.

The chain employs TRBV7-9 and TRBJ2-7, with D unresolved. Germline CDR1 reads SEHNR; CDR2 reads FQNEAQ (reference sequence). The CDR3 is 14 residues long. Trimming pared 3 bases from V and 1 base from J, leaving 10 bases between. CDR3 sequence: CASSLPDISYEQYF. CDR3 nucleotide sequence: TGTGCCAGCAGCTTGCCGGATATATCCTACGAGCAGTACTTC.